Below, 21 T cell receptor beta chains from the same sample are listed, as sequenced in a study of cytomegalovirus exposure and HLA in healthy donors. Primers for the PCR totalled 60 Vbeta and 13 Jbeta. The data were produced by immunoSEQ multiplex PCR, yet TCRdb's version contains in-frame clones alone and is incomplete. Found here are approximately 130,000 clones; the top ten clones hold 1.5% to 2%. Sample: PBMCs. Every receptor here comes from a woman in her sixties in good health and CMV-seronegative.

The gene calls are TRBV18 and TRBJ2-7; TRBD1 might be the D (5 bases). The length of the CDR3 is 13 residues. Germline CDR1 is KGHSH and CDR2 is LQKENI. Between the trimmed V and J ends, which lost 2 bases and 5 bases, there was a span of 10 bases. CDR3 region: CASSPTNRNEQYF. In DNA form, the CDR3 reads TGTGCCAGCTCACCAACGAACAGGAACGAGCAGTACTTC.

Comments on this clone: Other DNA sequences within the sample encode an identical CDR3. The rearrangement uses TRBV19 and TRBJ2-7, with D perhaps matching TRBD1 (5 bases). Trimming shortened V by 4 bases and J by 6 bases, and 13 bases separated the two germline ends. The CDR3 runs to 13 residues. Germline assignment: CDR1 LNHDA and CDR2 SQIVND (reference sequence). The CDR3 nucleotides are TGTGCCAGTAGTAAAGGGGTTGTAGGCGAGCAGTACTTC. This gives the protein CASSKGVVGEQYF.

Of note for this clone: One end of the junction is discordant with germline, which a read error may explain. V is TRBV11-3 and J is TRBJ2-7, with 10 bases lining up with TRBD2. The CDR3 has 14 residues. The germline V gene encodes CDR1 SGHNT and CDR2 YENEEA. The CDR3 nucleotides are TGTGCCAGCAGCCTAGAGCGGGAGGGCTACGAGCAGTACTTC. It specifies CASSLEREGYEQYF.

The J gene is TRBJ2-5, the V gene TRBV7-3; 9 nucleotides line up with TRBD1. The DNA end lines up better with TRBJ2-7; the J call may be wrong. The CDR3 length is 13 residues. CDR1 and CDR2 from the germline V gene are SGHTA and FQGTGA. The DNA of the CDR3 is TGTGCCAGCAGCGCGGGACAGGGTGGCGAGCAGTACTTC. This gives the protein CASSAGQGGEQYF.

The CDR3 loop reads CASNPSAGWMNEQFF. CDR3 nucleotide sequence: TGCGCCAGCAACCCGAGCGCGGGGTGGATGAATGAGCAGTTCTTC. The J gene is TRBJ2-1, the V gene TRBV4-1; maybe TRBD2 (6 bases). This CDR3 is 15 amino acids long. V was clipped by 7 bases and J by 7 bases, with 20 bases between them. The germline gives CDR1 MGHRA, CDR2 YSYEKL.

The V gene is TRBV7-2, the J gene TRBJ2-7, with D tentatively TRBD1 (6 bases). The CDR3 is made up of 15 amino acids. Germline V CDR1 and CDR2: SGHTA, FQGNSA. V lost 4 bases, J lost 3 bases, and 16 bases lay in between. The CDR3 here is CASSSQTGPGYEQYF. The CDR3 DNA reads TGTGCCAGCAGCTCACAGACAGGCCCCGGCTACGAGCAGTACTTC.

The chain is built from TRBV2 and TRBJ2-2; the match to TRBD2 covers 8 bases. Germline CDR1 is SNHLY and CDR2 is FYNNEI. This CDR3 is built from 15 residues. V shed 6 bases and J 3 bases; nucleotides not matched to a gene: 6. In DNA, the CDR3 is TGTGCCAGCAGAGAGAGCGGGGGTGACACCGGGGAGCTGTTTTTT. Its translation: CASRESGGDTGELFF.

This chain links TRBV5-1 with TRBJ2-7; 8 bases agree with TRBD2. V was pared by 5 bases and J by 0 bases, with 4 bases of the junction left unmatched. The CDR3 is made up of 14 amino acids. The germline CDR1 and CDR2 sequences are SGHRS and YFSETQ. CDR3 protein: CASRTGGSSYEQYF. Here the CDR3 DNA reads TGCGCCAGCAGGACGGGGGGGAGCTCCTACGAGCAGTACTTC.

This chain uses TRBV29-1 with TRBJ2-7; tentatively, D is TRBD1 (5 bases). CDR3 size: 15 residues. CDR1 is SQVTM and CDR2 is ANQGSEA in the germline V gene. V was pared by 1 base and J by 2 bases, with 15 bases between. The CDR3 region is CSVEALRQPAYEQYF. The CDR3 DNA follows: TGCAGCGTTGAAGCTCTTCGACAGCCAGCCTACGAGCAGTACTTC.

This chain joins TRBV28 and TRBJ1-6; D ambiguous. CDR1 MDHEN and CDR2 SYDVKM come from the germline V gene. The V end lost 9 bases, the J end lost 4 bases, and 22 bases lay between the germline ends. This CDR3 has 17 residues. The CDR3 reads CASYPGGSIEYNSPLHF. CDR3 sequence (DNA): TGTGCCAGTTACCCGGGTGGGAGCATAGAATATAATTCACCCCTCCACTTT.

The CDR3 region is CASSLNGYEQYF. CDR3 bases: TGTGCCAGCAGCTTAAACGGTTACGAGCAGTACTTC. The rearrangement joins TRBV11-2 to TRBJ2-7; the D is unclear. The CDR3 is made up of 12 amino acids. Germline V gene sequence: CDR1 SGHAT, CDR2 FQNNGV. V lost 2 bases and J 4 bases, leaving 6 bases between the germline ends.

V is TRBV6-5 and J is TRBJ1-1; possibly TRBD1 for D (5 bases). CDR1 MNHEY and CDR2 SVGAGI come from the germline V gene. The length of the CDR3 is 14 residues. V lost 2 bases, J lost 4 bases, and 11 bases lay in between. The CDR3 DNA reads as TGTGCCAGCAGTTACGGGGCTTGGGGCACTGAAGCTTTCTTT. This gives the protein CASSYGAWGTEAFF.

V usage is TRBV6-5 and J usage is TRBJ2-5; possible D gene TRBD2, 6 bases. The CDR3 is made up of 15 amino acids. The ends were cut back, 0 bases at V and 5 bases at J, with 13 bases in the middle. In germline, CDR1 is MNHEY, CDR2 SVGAGI. CDR3 nucleotide sequence: TGTGCCAGCAGTTACTCTTGGACTAAAGTCGAGACCCAGTACTTC. It codes for CASSYSWTKVETQYF.

A remark on this clone: One end of the junction is discordant with germline, which a read error may explain. The chain combines TRBV9 with TRBJ1-6; 10 positions agree with TRBD1. Germline values: CDR1 SGDLS, CDR2 YYNGEE. This CDR3 has 15 residues. The CDR3 region is CVSSRDRGGDSPLHF. CDR3 nucleotide sequence: TGTGTCAGCAGCCGGGACAGGGGCGGGGATTCACCCCTCCACTTT.

This sequence joins TRBV5-1 and TRBJ2-1, with 8 bases lining up with TRBD1. After removal of 4 bases from V and 5 bases from J, the junction contained 17 bases not matched to a gene. The CDR3 has 18 amino acids. Germline CDR1 and CDR2: SGHRS and YFSETQ. The CDR3 coding sequence is TGCGCCAGCAGCGGGCAAATAAGGGGACAGGTTACCCACAATGAGCAGTTCTTC. Protein product: CASSGQIRGQVTHNEQFF.

V is TRBV2 and J is TRBJ2-5; 7 nucleotides match TRBD2. Unmatched junction bases numbered 6, after V lost 3 bases and J lost 11 bases. The CDR3 is 12 residues long. The germline V gene encodes CDR1 SNHLY and CDR2 FYNNEI. CDR3 sequence: CASSERAREQYF. CDR3 nucleotides: TGTGCCAGCAGTGAGCGCGCGCGGGAGCAGTACTTC.

The V call is TRBV6-5, the J call TRBJ2-2; 11 nucleotides line up with TRBD2. The V gene end was trimmed by 6 bases and the J gene end by 6 bases; junction bases not matched to a gene: 3. CDR3 length: 14 residues. CDR1 is MNHEY and CDR2 is SVGAGI in the germline V gene. CDR3 loop: CASRLAGVAGELFF. CDR3 in DNA: TGTGCCAGCAGACTAGCGGGGGTCGCCGGGGAGCTGTTTTTT.

The rearrangement uses TRBV10-3 and TRBJ2-1; D possibly corresponds to TRBD1 (5 bases). This CDR3 has 12 residues. Trimming took 7 bases from V and 4 from J, leaving 8 bases between them. Germline V CDR1 and CDR2: ENHRY, SYGVKD. In nucleotides, the CDR3 is TGTGCCATCACGGCAGGGTACAATGAGCAGTTCTTC. This encodes CAITAGYNEQFF.

The CDR3 protein is CASSTQRKTSGGVNEQFF. The CDR3 coding sequence is TGTGCCAGCAGTACCCAGAGAAAGACTAGCGGGGGGGTTAATGAGCAGTTCTTC. The chain combines TRBV27 with TRBJ2-1; 14 bases agree with TRBD2. Germline trimming cut 5 bases from V and 7 bases from J; bases unmatched to any gene: 13. The germline V gene encodes CDR1 MNHEY and CDR2 SMNVEV (reference sequence). This CDR3 has 18 residues.

This chain uses TRBV5-1 with TRBJ1-6; TRBD1 is a possible D gene (6 bases). The CDR3 contains 15 residues. The ends were cut back, 2 bases at V and 7 bases at J, with 13 bases in the middle. Germline CDR1 SGHRS, CDR2 YFSETQ. This CDR3 reads CASSFGQYPNSPLHF. CDR3 nucleotide sequence: TGCGCCAGCAGCTTTGGACAGTACCCGAATTCACCCCTCCACTTT.

The rearrangement uses TRBV13 and TRBJ1-5, with a weak D call TRBD1 (6 bases). CDR3 length: 15 amino acids. Trimming took off 1 base at V and 2 bases at J, with 9 bases between the two ends. Germline V CDR1 and CDR2: PRHDT, FYEKMQ (reference sequence). This CDR3 reads CASSLEGERNQPQHF. As DNA, the CDR3 is TGTGCCAGCAGCTTAGAGGGGGAACGCAATCAGCCCCAGCATTTT.